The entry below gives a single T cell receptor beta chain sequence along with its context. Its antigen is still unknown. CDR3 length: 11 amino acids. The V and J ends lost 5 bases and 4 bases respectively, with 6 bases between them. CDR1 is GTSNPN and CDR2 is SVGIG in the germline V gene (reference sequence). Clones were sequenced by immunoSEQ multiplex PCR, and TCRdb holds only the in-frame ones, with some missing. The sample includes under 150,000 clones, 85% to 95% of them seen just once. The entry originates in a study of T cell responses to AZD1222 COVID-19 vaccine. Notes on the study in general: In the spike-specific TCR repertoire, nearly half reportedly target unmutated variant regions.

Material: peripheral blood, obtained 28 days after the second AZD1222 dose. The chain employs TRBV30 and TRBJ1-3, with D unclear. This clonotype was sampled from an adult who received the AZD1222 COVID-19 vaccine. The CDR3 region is CAWGRGNTIYF. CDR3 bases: TGTGCCTGGGGTCGGGGAAACACCATATATTTT.